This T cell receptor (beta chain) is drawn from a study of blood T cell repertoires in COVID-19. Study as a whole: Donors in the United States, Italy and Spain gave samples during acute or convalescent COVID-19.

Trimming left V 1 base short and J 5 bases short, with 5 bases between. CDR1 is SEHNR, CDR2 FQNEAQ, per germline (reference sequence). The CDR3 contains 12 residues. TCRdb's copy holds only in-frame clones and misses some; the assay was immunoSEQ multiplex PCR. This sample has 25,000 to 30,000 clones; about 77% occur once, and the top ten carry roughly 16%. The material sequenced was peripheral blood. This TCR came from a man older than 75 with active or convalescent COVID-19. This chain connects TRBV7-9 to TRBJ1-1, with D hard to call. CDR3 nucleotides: TGTGCCAGCAGCTTAGTTTCTACTGAAGCTTTCTTT. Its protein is CASSLVSTEAFF.